The T cell receptor (beta chain) described here comes from a study of blood T cell repertoires in COVID-19. Study-level information: T cells, B-cell-depleted T cells, or PBMCs supplied cDNA or gDNA.

Per the germline V gene, CDR1 is SGHDT and CDR2 is YYEEEE. The CDR3 has 14 amino acids. J lost 6 bases, V lost 3 bases, and 4 bases had no gene match. Only one count was recorded for this clone. Here immunoSEQ multiplex PCR was the method, and the copy in TCRdb shows in-frame clones only, minus some. The sample contains 30,000 to 40,000 clones, roughly 84% of which appear only once. Sequencing was done on a sample of peripheral blood. The sequence was obtained from a human donor in a cohort sampled during active COVID-19. The V gene is TRBV5-6, the J gene TRBJ2-3; 10 bases match TRBD1. CDR3 region: CASSWTGGIDTQYF. DNA for the CDR3: TGTGCCAGCAGCTGGACAGGGGGGATCGATACGCAGTATTTT. Using reference TRBV5-6 and TRBJ2-3 for the parts outside the CDR3, the full variable domain is DAGVTQSPTHLIKTRGQQVTLRCSPKSGHDTVSWYQQALGQGPQFIFQYYEEEERQRGNFPDRFSGHQFPNYSSELNVNALLLGDSALYLCASSWTGGIDTQYFGPGTRLTVL.